The rows below give T cell receptor beta chains drawn from one sample of a study of T-cell reconstitution after alpha-beta-depleted transplantation in children. TCRdb reprocessed the PCR reads via MiXCR and lists one record per CDR3 protein. The sample includes a few hundred thousand distinct CDR3 sequences, about an eighth seen only once; the top ten take 4.5% to 6%. The starting material was PBMCs from the stem cell graft donor, obtained from the stem cell graft. The origin of the receptors is a human donor who donated a stem cell graft to a child with combined immunodeficiency. Each CDR3 is given with its conserved first and last residue. A D gene is named only where the DNA matches it firmly. Clone size appears in some rows only: once, few, many, or a class for an expanded clone.

d_call	v_call	j_call	clone_size	cdr3_aa	cdr3_nt
.	TRBV6-5	TRBJ1-1	.	CASSYSTLGWDTEAFF	TGTGCCAGCAGTTACTCGACTTTGGGTTGGGACACTGAAGCTTTCTTT
TRBD1	TRBV11-2	TRBJ1-2	.	CASSSRDRSYDYTF	TGTGCCAGCAGCTCCCGGGACAGGTCCTATGACTACACCTTC
.	TRBV7-9	TRBJ2-1	.	CASSPWTGTPYNEQFF	TGTGCCAGCAGCCCGTGGACTGGAACCCCTTACAATGAGCAGTTCTTC
.	TRBV7-2	TRBJ1-1	.	CASSLGSNRHTEAFF	TGTGCCAGCAGCTTAGGGTCGAATCGGCACACTGAAGCTTTCTTT
.	TRBV5-1	TRBJ1-6	many	CASSLDLSYNSPLHF	TGCGCCAGCAGCTTGGACTTGTCCTATAATTCACCCCTCCATTTT
TRBD1	TRBV7-9	TRBJ2-1	.	CASRFGTGGRNEQFF	TGTGCCAGCAGATTCGGGACAGGGGGAAGGAATGAGCAGTTCTTC
.	TRBV20-1	TRBJ1-5	.	CSASRRNQPQHF	TGCAGTGCTAGCAGGAGGAATCAGCCCCAGCATTTT
TRBD2	TRBV9	TRBJ2-5	.	CASSAGLGGKETQYF	TGTGCCAGCAGCGCGGGACTAGGAGGGAAAGAGACCCAGTACTTC
TRBD1	TRBV24-1	TRBJ2-3	.	CATSDESTGGRVTTQYF	TGTGCCACCAGTGATGAATCCACAGGGGGCCGGGTCACTACGCAGTATTTT
.	TRBV20-1	TRBJ2-3	many	CSATTESAFDTQYF	TGCAGTGCGACGACCGAGAGTGCGTTCGATACGCAGTATTTT
TRBD1	TRBV24-1	TRBJ2-2	few	CATSDFWDRGRGELFF	TGTGCCACCAGTGATTTTTGGGACAGGGGGCGCGGGGAGCTGTTTTTT
.	TRBV10-2	TRBJ2-1	.	CASRDPEKYNEQFF	TGCGCCAGCAGAGACCCTGAGAAATACAATGAGCAGTTCTTC
TRBD1	TRBV20-1	TRBJ2-3	.	CSALYTGVDTQYF	TGCAGTGCTCTTTACACAGGGGTAGATACGCAGTATTTT
.	TRBV12-3/TRBV12-4	TRBJ2-3	few	CASSLRSPPQYF	TGTGCCAGCAGTTTACGATCGCCCCCGCAGTATTTT
.	TRBV6-5	TRBJ1-1	many	CASSLFAGNTEAFF	TGTGCCAGCAGTTTATTTGCCGGGAACACTGAAGCTTTCTTT
.	TRBV30	TRBJ2-5	.	CAWRGTPVETQYF	TGTGCCTGGAGGGGGACTCCCGTAGAGACCCAGTACTTC
TRBD2	TRBV12-3/TRBV12-4	TRBJ2-2	.	CASRLGGRESTGELFF	TGTGCCAGCAGGCTAGGTGGGAGGGAGAGCACCGGGGAGCTGTTTTTT
TRBD2	TRBV11-2	TRBJ2-5	few	CASSFRTREETQYF	TGTGCCAGCAGCTTCCGGACTAGAGAAGAGACCCAGTACTTC
.	TRBV7-9	TRBJ2-5	.	CASSQDQGMVPQYF	TGTGCCAGCAGTCAAGACCAGGGAATGGTCCCCCAGTACTTC
.	TRBV7-9	TRBJ1-1	few	CASSWVGWTTEAFF	TGTGCCAGCAGCTGGGTCGGGTGGACCACTGAAGCTTTCTTT
TRBD2	TRBV5-1	TRBJ2-3	many	CASSFGPLLAGNTDTQYF	TGCGCCAGCAGCTTTGGTCCTTTACTAGCGGGGAACACAGATACGCAGTATTTT
.	TRBV29-1	TRBJ2-7	.	CSVETSESYEQYF	TGCAGCGTTGAGACATCGGAATCCTACGAGCAGTACTTC
TRBD2	TRBV20-1	TRBJ2-3	many	CSASPSGTRDTQYF	TGCAGTGCTAGTCCTAGCGGGACAAGGGATACGCAGTATTTT
TRBD2	TRBV7-8	TRBJ2-1	.	CASSLGRGGNEQFF	TGTGCCAGCAGCTTAGGGCGGGGGGGCAATGAGCAGTTCTTC
TRBD1	TRBV7-2	TRBJ1-1	few	CASSLDAGGRSEAFF	TGTGCCAGCAGCTTAGATGCAGGGGGTAGATCTGAAGCTTTCTTT
.	TRBV4-2	TRBJ2-7	many	CASSQEGTSSYEQYF	TGTGCCAGCAGCCAAGAAGGGACCAGCTCCTACGAGCAGTACTTC
TRBD1	TRBV6-4	TRBJ1-2	.	CASSDPDRGFEANYGYTF	TGTGCCAGCAGTGACCCTGACAGGGGCTTTGAAGCTAACTATGGCTACACCTTC
.	TRBV15	TRBJ2-7	many	CATSRGVGSYEQYF	TGTGCCACCAGCAGAGGGGTGGGCTCCTACGAGCAGTACTTC
.	TRBV30	TRBJ2-5	.	CAWSHHGGRETQYF	TGTGCCTGGAGTCACCACGGGGGGCGAGAGACCCAGTACTTC
.	TRBV12-3/TRBV12-4	TRBJ2-3	few	CASGRGHTQYF	TGTGCCAGTGGCAGGGGTCATACGCAGTATTTT
.	TRBV12-3/TRBV12-4	TRBJ1-4	many	CASSHTEGAGKLFF	TGTGCCAGCAGTCATACCGAGGGAGCCGGAAAACTGTTTTTT
.	TRBV27	TRBJ1-1	.	CASRRGGTEAFF	TGTGCCAGCCGCAGGGGAGGGACTGAAGCTTTCTTT
.	TRBV30	TRBJ1-4	.	CAWTGGGQITGKLFF	TGTGCCTGGACCGGCGGGGGGCAGATTACAGGAAAACTGTTTTTT
.	TRBV6-5	TRBJ1-2	.	CASKKQGGGYGYTF	TGTGCCAGCAAAAAACAGGGAGGCGGCTATGGCTACACCTTC
TRBD1	TRBV9	TRBJ2-2	few	CASSPPDRGSGELFF	TGTGCCAGCAGCCCCCCGGACAGGGGTTCCGGGGAGCTGTTTTTT
.	TRBV6-2/TRBV6-3	TRBJ2-1	few	CASSYLSRDNEQFF	TGTGCCAGCAGTTACCTATCAAGGGACAATGAGCAGTTCTTC
.	TRBV3-1	TRBJ2-5	.	CASSLQSHRDQETQYF	TGTGCCAGCAGCCTACAATCCCACAGGGACCAAGAGACCCAGTACTTC
TRBD1	TRBV7-9	TRBJ1-5	few	CASSPVTGAQPQHF	TGTGCCAGCAGCCCCGTGACAGGGGCCCAGCCCCAGCATTTT
.	TRBV29-1	TRBJ2-7	medium-sized	CSVEENKRAGEQYF	TGCAGCGTTGAGGAGAACAAGAGAGCTGGCGAGCAGTACTTC
TRBD2	TRBV20-1	TRBJ2-7	.	CSAAEENSRMSSGAYEQYF	TGCAGTGCCGCAGAGGAGAACTCCCGGATGTCTAGCGGCGCCTACGAGCAGTACTTC
TRBD1	TRBV13	TRBJ2-1	.	CASSPGTGDNEQFF	TGTGCCAGCAGTCCCGGGACAGGGGACAATGAGCAGTTCTTC
.	TRBV4-2	TRBJ2-5	.	CASRRTGGNQETQYF	TGTGCCAGCAGAAGGACAGGAGGGAACCAAGAGACCCAGTACTTC
TRBD1	TRBV30	TRBJ1-3	.	CAWAPPDRVSGNTIYF	TGTGCCTGGGCTCCCCCGGACAGGGTGTCTGGAAACACCATATATTTT
.	TRBV6-2/TRBV6-3	TRBJ2-7	many	CASSYSILRLSRWLQYF	TGTGCCAGCAGTTACTCGATATTGAGACTATCCCGATGGTTGCAGTACTTC
.	TRBV7-9	TRBJ2-3	once	CASSLVVGDTQYF	TGTGCCAGCAGCTTAGTCGTCGGGGATACGCAGTATTTT
.	TRBV7-6	TRBJ2-2	.	CASSPPPRDLNTGELFF	TGTGCCAGCAGCCCACCCCCGAGGGACTTAAACACCGGGGAGCTGTTTTTT
TRBD2	TRBV27	TRBJ2-1	many	CASRPTSLAGSYNEQFF	TGTGCCAGCAGGCCAACGTCCTTAGCGGGCTCCTACAATGAGCAGTTCTTC
.	TRBV18	TRBJ1-1	.	CASSPWAEHRGGLRVRDTEAFF	TGTGCCAGCTCACCATGGGCCGAGCACCGAGGGGGTCTAAGAGTGAGGGACACTGAAGCTTTCTTT
.	TRBV4-2	TRBJ1-5	many	CASSQDLPGQHSNQPQHF	TGTGCCAGCAGCCAAGATCTCCCCGGACAGCATAGCAATCAGCCCCAGCATTTT
.	TRBV24-1	TRBJ2-3	many	CATSDLSGMTQYF	TGTGCCACCAGTGATTTAAGTGGAATGACGCAGTATTTT
TRBD2	TRBV7-8	TRBJ2-5	many	CASGTSGTQETQYF	TGTGCCAGCGGGACTAGCGGTACTCAAGAGACCCAGTACTTC